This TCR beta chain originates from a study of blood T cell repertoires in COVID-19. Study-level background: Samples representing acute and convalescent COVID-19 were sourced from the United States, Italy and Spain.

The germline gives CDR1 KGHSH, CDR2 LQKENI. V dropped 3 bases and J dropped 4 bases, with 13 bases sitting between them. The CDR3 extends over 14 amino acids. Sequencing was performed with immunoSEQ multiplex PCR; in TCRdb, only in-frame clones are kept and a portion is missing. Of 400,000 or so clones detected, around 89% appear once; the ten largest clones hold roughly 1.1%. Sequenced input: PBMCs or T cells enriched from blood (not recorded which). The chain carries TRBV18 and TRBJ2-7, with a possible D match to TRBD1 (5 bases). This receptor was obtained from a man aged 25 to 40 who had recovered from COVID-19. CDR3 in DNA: TGTGCCAGCTCACCTGACAGCCAGGAGTACGAGCAGTACTTC. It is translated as CASSPDSQEYEQYF.